The 11 T cell receptor beta chains in this list originate from one sample, sequenced in a study of T cell responses to AZD1222 COVID-19 vaccine. The method was immunoSEQ multiplex PCR; TCRdb's version includes in-frame clones alone and lacks a portion of them. The sample has 200,000 or so clones, approximately 93% seen once. Sequencing was performed on peripheral blood, taken 28 days after the second AZD1222 dose. The receptor set was obtained from an adult who received the AZD1222 COVID-19 vaccine.

This clone was detected only once. The rearrangement uses TRBV19 and TRBJ1-1; D is unclear. V was clipped by 7 bases and J by 3 bases, with 18 bases between them. There are 15 residues in the CDR3. Germline V gives CDR1 LNHDA, CDR2 SQIVND (reference sequence). The CDR3 loop reads CASTASPGVYTEAFF. The CDR3 DNA reads TGTGCCAGTACCGCCTCCCCAGGAGTATACACTGAAGCTTTCTTT.

This clone has just one count. The rearrangement links TRBV6-5 to TRBJ1-3; D is undetermined. Germline-derived CDR1 and CDR2 are MNHEY and SVGAGI. This CDR3 region has 14 residues. V was trimmed by 5 bases and J by 0 bases, leaving 8 bases between them. The CDR3 spells CASSPFDSGNTIYF. For the CDR3, the DNA is TGTGCCAGCAGTCCGTTTGACTCTGGAAACACCATATATTTT.

CDR3 sequence: CASSGYTQYF. Written as DNA, the CDR3 is TGTGCCAGCAGCGGTTATACGCAGTATTTT. The chain has TRBV11-2 and TRBJ2-3; no clear D. Germline-derived CDR1 and CDR2 are SGHAT and FQNNGV. V shed 5 bases and J shed 7 bases, with 4 bases lying between them. The CDR3 runs 10 residues.

The chain joins TRBV27 to TRBJ2-7; D not resolved. The V end was cut by 2 bases, the J end by 3 bases, with 11 bases between. Germline CDR1 is MNHEY and CDR2 is SMNVEV (reference sequence). This CDR3 contains 14 residues. The CDR3: CASSLASLNYEQYF. CDR3 coding DNA: TGTGCCAGCAGTTTAGCTTCGTTGAACTACGAGCAGTACTTC.

The rearrangement links TRBV15 to TRBJ2-5; 9 positions agree with TRBD1. Per the germline V gene, CDR1 is LNHNV and CDR2 is YYDKDF (reference sequence). V lost 0 bases to trimming and J lost 5 bases; unmatched junction nucleotides: 13. CDR3 length: 18 amino acids. The CDR3 sequence: CATSRDKGGQGLLETQYF. Here the CDR3 DNA reads TGTGCCACCAGCAGAGATAAGGGAGGACAGGGGCTGTTGGAGACCCAGTACTTC.

The CDR3, as DNA: TGTGCCAGCAGCGTGGGAGACAGAAACTATGGCTACACCTTC. Translated, it gives CASSVGDRNYGYTF. The chain couples TRBV9 to TRBJ1-2, with D maybe TRBD1 (5 bases). CDR3 length: 14 residues. Trimming left V 2 bases short and J 2 bases short, with 10 bases between. The germline CDR1 and CDR2 sequences are SGDLS and YYNGEE.

This clone appeared a single time. The DNA for the CDR3 is TGTGCCAGCAGCTTAGACCCGGGGCTGACTGAAGCTTTCTTT. Its protein is CASSLDPGLTEAFF. The rearrangement links TRBV11-2 to TRBJ1-1, with D possibly matching TRBD1 (5 bases). Germline CDR1 and CDR2: SGHAT and FQNNGV. The V end was cut by 0 bases, the J end by 5 bases, with 10 bases between. This CDR3 has 14 residues.

V gene TRBV7-8 combines with J gene TRBJ1-1; no clear D gene. Germline CDR1 is SGHVS and CDR2 is FQNEAQ. This CDR3 region has 14 residues. Trimming shortened V by 3 bases and J by 4 bases, and 12 bases separated the two germline ends. The CDR3 is CASSFGPAGTEAFF. DNA of the CDR3: TGTGCCAGCAGCTTCGGCCCCGCCGGCACTGAAGCTTTCTTT.

The chain has TRBV11-1 and TRBJ2-7, with unresolved D. CDR3 size: 14 residues. The V end lost 1 base, the J end lost 3 bases, and 10 bases lay between the germline ends. Per the germline V gene, CDR1 is SGHAT and CDR2 is FQDESV (reference sequence). CDR3 bases: TGTGCCAGCAGCTTAGGAGACACGATCTACGAGCAGTACTTC. Its protein product is CASSLGDTIYEQYF. The full variable domain, completed using reference TRBV11-1 and TRBJ2-7, is EAEVAQSPRYKITEKSQAVAFWCDPISGHATLYWYRQILGQGPELLVQFQDESVVDDSQLPKDRFSAERLKGVDSTLKIQPAELGDSAMYLCASSLGDTIYEQYFGPGTRLTVT.

The gene calls are TRBV4-2 and TRBJ1-3; no reliable D call. V gave up 0 bases and J gave up 0 bases, with 15 bases separating them. Germline-derived CDR1 and CDR2 are LGHNA and YNFKEQ. The CDR3 sequence is 18 residues long. The CDR3 spells CASSQDRARTSSGNTIYF. Here the CDR3 DNA reads TGTGCCAGCAGCCAAGATAGGGCCAGGACGAGCTCTGGAAACACCATATATTTT.

V gene TRBV10-3 combines with J gene TRBJ2-3, with D perhaps being TRBD1 or TRBD2 (5 bases each). The CDR3 extends over 13 amino acids. V was trimmed by 5 bases and J by 9 bases, leaving 15 bases between them. Germline CDR1 is ENHRY and CDR2 is SYGVKD. CDR3 sequence: CAISNSGALTQYF. DNA of the CDR3: TGTGCCATCAGTAATTCCGGGGCCCTAACGCAGTATTTT.